The rows below give T cell receptor beta chains drawn from one sample of a study of identical twins. In TCRdb, the 5' RACE reads were re-called with MiXCR into one record per CDR3 protein. The sample lists 1.5 million or so distinct CDR3 sequences, 32% occurring once. Sequencing used cord blood. These receptors all stem from a newborn girl in good health. Both conserved end residues are part of each CDR3. The D gene is left open where the match is weak. Clone size is shown for a subset of rows, as once, few, many or a class of expanded clone.

NA,few,TRBJ2-7,TRBV20-1,CSARGRMVGSYEQYF,TGCAGTGCTAGAGGAAGGATGGTTGGCTCCTACGAGCAGTACTTC
TRBD2,few,TRBJ2-3,TRBV7-9,CANSLVGTRSTDTQYF,TGTGCCAACAGCTTAGTAGGGACTAGAAGCACAGATACGCAGTATTTT
NA,NA,TRBJ1-1,TRBV20-1,CSARRWGGNSVNTEAFF,TGCAGTGCTAGACGGTGGGGGGGAAATTCGGTGAACACTGAAGCTTTCTTT
NA,few,TRBJ1-1,TRBV27,CASSAPRGEAFF,TGTGCCAGCAGTGCCCCTAGGGGTGAAGCTTTCTTT
TRBD2,many,TRBJ2-7,TRBV29-1,CSVEDSTSAYEQYF,TGCAGCGTTGAGGACTCGACTAGCGCCTACGAGCAGTACTTC
NA,few,TRBJ1-3,TRBV27,CASSQGNSGNTIYF,TGTGCCAGCAGTCAGGGTAACTCTGGAAACACCATATATTTT
NA,few,TRBJ2-7,TRBV3-1,CASSHRQTYEQYF,TGTGCCAGCAGCCACAGACAAACCTACGAGCAGTACTTC
NA,few,TRBJ2-1,TRBV28,CASGGSGFYNEQFF,TGTGCCAGCGGGGGTAGTGGGTTCTACAATGAGCAGTTCTTC
TRBD1,NA,TRBJ2-5,TRBV7-8,CASRHRQGRNEQYF,TGTGCCAGCAGGCACCGACAGGGGAGGAATGAGCAGTACTTC
NA,few,TRBJ1-2,TRBV7-2,CASSLAVQTGRGYTF,TGTGCCAGCAGCTTAGCCGTACAAACAGGGCGCGGCTACACCTTC
NA,NA,TRBJ1-2,TRBV10-2,CASLGAALHTF,TGCGCCAGCCTTGGGGCGGCTCTACACACCTTC
TRBD1,NA,TRBJ2-1,TRBV13,CASSLGYRGRGEQFF,TGTGCCAGCAGCTTAGGGTACAGGGGTCGCGGTGAGCAGTTCTTC
TRBD1,few,TRBJ1-6,TRBV4-2,CASSQDSGTGDSPLHF,TGTGCCAGCAGCCAAGATTCCGGGACAGGGGATTCACCCCTCCACTTT
TRBD1,NA,TRBJ1-1,TRBV5-6,CASSWTGIPTNTEAFF,TGTGCCAGCAGCTGGACAGGGATCCCCACTAACACTGAAGCTTTCTTT
TRBD2,few,TRBJ2-3,TRBV5-1,CASSSRLAGVLGDTQYF,TGCGCCAGCAGCTCCCGACTAGCGGGGGTTTTAGGGGATACGCAGTATTTT
NA,NA,TRBJ2-1,TRBV20-1,CSASGSRYNEQFF,TGCAGTGCTAGCGGGAGTAGGTACAATGAGCAGTTCTTC
NA,NA,TRBJ1-6,TRBV5-1,CASSLVGFDSYNSPLHF,TGCGCCAGCAGCTTGGTGGGCTTCGACAGTTATAATTCACCCCTCCACTTT
TRBD1,NA,TRBJ2-3,TRBV4-1,CASRPRDRATDTQYF,TGCGCCAGCAGACCTAGGGACAGGGCCACAGATACGCAGTATTTT
TRBD2,few,TRBJ2-1,TRBV14,CASSYIVAGESYNEQFF,TGTGCCAGCAGCTATATAGTAGCGGGGGAGTCCTACAATGAGCAGTTCTTC
TRBD2,few,TRBJ2-3,TRBV7-2,CASSLGLAESFTDTQYF,TGTGCCAGCAGCTTGGGACTAGCGGAGAGTTTCACAGATACGCAGTATTTT
TRBD1,NA,TRBJ2-1,TRBV20-1,CSARTGGSPRGNEQFF,TGCAGTGCAAGGACAGGGGGAAGTCCGCGGGGCAATGAGCAGTTCTTC
NA,NA,TRBJ2-3,TRBV5-1,CAGSLGGTNTDTQYF,TGCGCCGGCAGCTTAGGGGGGACTAACACAGATACGCAGTATTTT
NA,NA,TRBJ2-7,TRBV20-1,CSARPTKTSFRSYNEQYF,TGCAGTGCTAGACCGACAAAAACTAGCTTCCGCTCCTACAATGAGCAGTACTTC
TRBD1,NA,TRBJ2-2,TRBV24-1,CATSDDTGTGDTGELFF,TGTGCCACCAGTGATGATACCGGGACAGGGGACACCGGGGAGCTGTTTTTT
TRBD1,many,TRBJ2-2,TRBV28,CASSLQGDTGELFF,TGTGCCAGCAGTTTACAGGGGGACACCGGGGAGCTGTTTTTT
NA,NA,TRBJ2-1,TRBV11-3,CASSLSTFNEQFF,TGTGCCAGCAGCTTAAGCACTTTTAATGAGCAGTTCTTC
TRBD2,NA,TRBJ2-3,TRBV9,CASSVEPGGKLTDTQYF,TGTGCCAGCAGCGTAGAGCCGGGGGGGAAATTGACAGATACGCAGTATTTT
NA,few,TRBJ2-5,TRBV11-2,CASSFSGSKETQYF,TGTGCCAGCAGCTTTTCGGGAAGCAAGGAGACCCAGTACTTC
NA,NA,TRBJ2-7,TRBV9,CAGSPRNGLPEQYF,TGTGCCGGCAGTCCTCGAAATGGTCTCCCCGAGCAGTACTTC
TRBD2,once,TRBJ2-3,TRBV12-3/TRBV12-4,CASSLFSRGLAGGLSTDTQYF,TGTGCCAGCAGTTTGTTTAGCCGGGGACTAGCGGGGGGCTTGTCCACAGATACGCAGTATTTT
NA,NA,TRBJ2-7,TRBV4-1,CASSQDGVTYEQYF,TGCGCCAGCAGCCAAGATGGCGTTACCTACGAGCAGTACTTC
TRBD2,NA,TRBJ2-1,TRBV20-1,CSARRTSAGNEQFF,TGCAGTGCTAGAAGGACTAGCGCGGGAAATGAGCAGTTCTTC
TRBD1,NA,TRBJ2-3,TRBV29-1,CSVFPGQGTDTQYF,TGCAGCGTTTTTCCGGGACAGGGTACAGATACGCAGTATTTT
NA,NA,TRBJ2-2,TRBV2,CTSSDSPGTGELFF,TGTACCAGCAGTGATTCGCCAGGGACCGGGGAGCTGTTTTTT
NA,NA,TRBJ2-4,TRBV20-1,CSARTAGAKNIQYF,TGCAGTGCTAGAACCGCGGGAGCCAAAAACATTCAGTACTTC
NA,NA,TRBJ2-1,TRBV20-1,CSAPRGGLAGLLSYNEQFF,TGCAGTGCTCCTAGGGGGGGTTTAGCGGGTTTGCTCTCCTACAATGAGCAGTTCTTC
NA,NA,TRBJ1-4,TRBV6-1,CASKQGTNEKLFF,TGTGCCAGCAAACAGGGAACTAATGAAAAACTGTTTTTT
NA,few,TRBJ1-2,TRBV10-3,CAISESGQWDGYTF,TGTGCCATCAGTGAGTCCGGGCAGTGGGACGGCTACACCTTC
NA,many,TRBJ2-7,TRBV10-3,CAISAGYEQYF,TGTGCCATCAGTGCCGGTTACGAGCAGTACTTC
NA,few,TRBJ1-6,TRBV12-3/TRBV12-4,CASSLGSMGSPLHF,TGTGCCAGCAGTCTCGGGTCAATGGGGTCACCCCTCCACTTT
NA,few,TRBJ1-6,TRBV6-5,CASSYSGGGGNSPLHF,TGTGCCAGCAGTTACTCAGGAGGGGGGGGAAATTCACCCCTCCACTTT
NA,NA,TRBJ2-5,TRBV28,CASSLVGAKTQYF,TGTGCCAGCAGTTTGGTGGGGGCGAAGACCCAGTACTTC
TRBD2,NA,TRBJ2-2,TRBV4-2,CASSRGLRLAETTGELFF,TGTGCCAGCAGCCGAGGACTTCGACTAGCGGAGACCACCGGGGAGCTGTTTTTT
NA,many,TRBJ2-7,TRBV10-3,CAISETEDEQYF,TGTGCCATCAGTGAGACAGAGGACGAGCAGTACTTC
NA,few,TRBJ2-4,TRBV20-1,CSAPDRGAKNIQYF,TGCAGTGCCCCGGATAGGGGGGCCAAAAACATTCAGTACTTC
TRBD2,NA,TRBJ2-6,TRBV10-3,CAISPTGGLAGVQFRANVLTF,TGTGCCATCAGCCCGACGGGCGGACTAGCGGGGGTGCAGTTTCGGGCCAACGTCCTGACTTTC
NA,few,TRBJ1-2,TRBV12-3/TRBV12-4,CASTRSTANYGYTF,TGTGCCAGCACCCGGTCTACAGCTAACTATGGCTACACCTTC
NA,NA,TRBJ1-2,TRBV11-2,CASSFIGGGPKANYGYTF,TGTGCCAGCAGCTTTATTGGGGGTGGGCCCAAAGCTAACTATGGCTACACCTTC
TRBD1,NA,TRBJ2-3,TRBV2,CARTGQDRDTQYF,TGTGCCCGCACGGGACAGGACAGAGATACGCAGTATTTT
TRBD2,few,TRBJ2-3,TRBV3-1,CASSQGMGRLAGSTDTQYF,TGTGCCAGCAGCCAAGGCATGGGACGACTAGCGGGGAGCACAGATACGCAGTATTTT
NA,once,TRBJ1-1,TRBV7-2,CASSLDWQPNTEAFF,TGTGCCAGCAGCTTAGACTGGCAGCCGAACACTGAAGCTTTCTTT
NA,few,TRBJ2-7,TRBV7-2,CASIEWGGRYYEQYF,TGTGCCAGCATCGAATGGGGGGGGCGGTACTACGAGCAGTACTTC
NA,many,TRBJ2-1,TRBV14,CASSPHLVDSQFF,TGTGCCAGCAGCCCACATTTAGTCGATTCCCAGTTCTTC
NA,few,TRBJ2-3,TRBV20-1,CNARAGSTPSTDTQYF,TGCAATGCTAGGGCGGGTAGTACCCCTAGCACAGATACGCAGTATTTT